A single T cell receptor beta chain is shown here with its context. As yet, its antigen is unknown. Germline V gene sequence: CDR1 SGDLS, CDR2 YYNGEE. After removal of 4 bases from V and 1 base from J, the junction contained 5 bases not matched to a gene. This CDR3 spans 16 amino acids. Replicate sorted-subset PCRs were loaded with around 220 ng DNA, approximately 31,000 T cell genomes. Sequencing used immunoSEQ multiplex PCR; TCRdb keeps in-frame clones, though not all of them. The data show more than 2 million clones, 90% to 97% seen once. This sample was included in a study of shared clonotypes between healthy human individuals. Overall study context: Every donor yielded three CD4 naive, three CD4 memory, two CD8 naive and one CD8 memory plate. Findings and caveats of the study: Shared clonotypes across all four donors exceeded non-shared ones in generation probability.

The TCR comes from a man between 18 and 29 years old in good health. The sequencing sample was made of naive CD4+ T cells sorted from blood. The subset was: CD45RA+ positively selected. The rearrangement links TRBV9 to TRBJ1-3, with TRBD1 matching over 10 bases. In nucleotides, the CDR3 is TGTGCCAGCAGCCCGGGACAGGGGCTATCTGGAAACACCATATATTTT. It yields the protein CASSPGQGLSGNTIYF.